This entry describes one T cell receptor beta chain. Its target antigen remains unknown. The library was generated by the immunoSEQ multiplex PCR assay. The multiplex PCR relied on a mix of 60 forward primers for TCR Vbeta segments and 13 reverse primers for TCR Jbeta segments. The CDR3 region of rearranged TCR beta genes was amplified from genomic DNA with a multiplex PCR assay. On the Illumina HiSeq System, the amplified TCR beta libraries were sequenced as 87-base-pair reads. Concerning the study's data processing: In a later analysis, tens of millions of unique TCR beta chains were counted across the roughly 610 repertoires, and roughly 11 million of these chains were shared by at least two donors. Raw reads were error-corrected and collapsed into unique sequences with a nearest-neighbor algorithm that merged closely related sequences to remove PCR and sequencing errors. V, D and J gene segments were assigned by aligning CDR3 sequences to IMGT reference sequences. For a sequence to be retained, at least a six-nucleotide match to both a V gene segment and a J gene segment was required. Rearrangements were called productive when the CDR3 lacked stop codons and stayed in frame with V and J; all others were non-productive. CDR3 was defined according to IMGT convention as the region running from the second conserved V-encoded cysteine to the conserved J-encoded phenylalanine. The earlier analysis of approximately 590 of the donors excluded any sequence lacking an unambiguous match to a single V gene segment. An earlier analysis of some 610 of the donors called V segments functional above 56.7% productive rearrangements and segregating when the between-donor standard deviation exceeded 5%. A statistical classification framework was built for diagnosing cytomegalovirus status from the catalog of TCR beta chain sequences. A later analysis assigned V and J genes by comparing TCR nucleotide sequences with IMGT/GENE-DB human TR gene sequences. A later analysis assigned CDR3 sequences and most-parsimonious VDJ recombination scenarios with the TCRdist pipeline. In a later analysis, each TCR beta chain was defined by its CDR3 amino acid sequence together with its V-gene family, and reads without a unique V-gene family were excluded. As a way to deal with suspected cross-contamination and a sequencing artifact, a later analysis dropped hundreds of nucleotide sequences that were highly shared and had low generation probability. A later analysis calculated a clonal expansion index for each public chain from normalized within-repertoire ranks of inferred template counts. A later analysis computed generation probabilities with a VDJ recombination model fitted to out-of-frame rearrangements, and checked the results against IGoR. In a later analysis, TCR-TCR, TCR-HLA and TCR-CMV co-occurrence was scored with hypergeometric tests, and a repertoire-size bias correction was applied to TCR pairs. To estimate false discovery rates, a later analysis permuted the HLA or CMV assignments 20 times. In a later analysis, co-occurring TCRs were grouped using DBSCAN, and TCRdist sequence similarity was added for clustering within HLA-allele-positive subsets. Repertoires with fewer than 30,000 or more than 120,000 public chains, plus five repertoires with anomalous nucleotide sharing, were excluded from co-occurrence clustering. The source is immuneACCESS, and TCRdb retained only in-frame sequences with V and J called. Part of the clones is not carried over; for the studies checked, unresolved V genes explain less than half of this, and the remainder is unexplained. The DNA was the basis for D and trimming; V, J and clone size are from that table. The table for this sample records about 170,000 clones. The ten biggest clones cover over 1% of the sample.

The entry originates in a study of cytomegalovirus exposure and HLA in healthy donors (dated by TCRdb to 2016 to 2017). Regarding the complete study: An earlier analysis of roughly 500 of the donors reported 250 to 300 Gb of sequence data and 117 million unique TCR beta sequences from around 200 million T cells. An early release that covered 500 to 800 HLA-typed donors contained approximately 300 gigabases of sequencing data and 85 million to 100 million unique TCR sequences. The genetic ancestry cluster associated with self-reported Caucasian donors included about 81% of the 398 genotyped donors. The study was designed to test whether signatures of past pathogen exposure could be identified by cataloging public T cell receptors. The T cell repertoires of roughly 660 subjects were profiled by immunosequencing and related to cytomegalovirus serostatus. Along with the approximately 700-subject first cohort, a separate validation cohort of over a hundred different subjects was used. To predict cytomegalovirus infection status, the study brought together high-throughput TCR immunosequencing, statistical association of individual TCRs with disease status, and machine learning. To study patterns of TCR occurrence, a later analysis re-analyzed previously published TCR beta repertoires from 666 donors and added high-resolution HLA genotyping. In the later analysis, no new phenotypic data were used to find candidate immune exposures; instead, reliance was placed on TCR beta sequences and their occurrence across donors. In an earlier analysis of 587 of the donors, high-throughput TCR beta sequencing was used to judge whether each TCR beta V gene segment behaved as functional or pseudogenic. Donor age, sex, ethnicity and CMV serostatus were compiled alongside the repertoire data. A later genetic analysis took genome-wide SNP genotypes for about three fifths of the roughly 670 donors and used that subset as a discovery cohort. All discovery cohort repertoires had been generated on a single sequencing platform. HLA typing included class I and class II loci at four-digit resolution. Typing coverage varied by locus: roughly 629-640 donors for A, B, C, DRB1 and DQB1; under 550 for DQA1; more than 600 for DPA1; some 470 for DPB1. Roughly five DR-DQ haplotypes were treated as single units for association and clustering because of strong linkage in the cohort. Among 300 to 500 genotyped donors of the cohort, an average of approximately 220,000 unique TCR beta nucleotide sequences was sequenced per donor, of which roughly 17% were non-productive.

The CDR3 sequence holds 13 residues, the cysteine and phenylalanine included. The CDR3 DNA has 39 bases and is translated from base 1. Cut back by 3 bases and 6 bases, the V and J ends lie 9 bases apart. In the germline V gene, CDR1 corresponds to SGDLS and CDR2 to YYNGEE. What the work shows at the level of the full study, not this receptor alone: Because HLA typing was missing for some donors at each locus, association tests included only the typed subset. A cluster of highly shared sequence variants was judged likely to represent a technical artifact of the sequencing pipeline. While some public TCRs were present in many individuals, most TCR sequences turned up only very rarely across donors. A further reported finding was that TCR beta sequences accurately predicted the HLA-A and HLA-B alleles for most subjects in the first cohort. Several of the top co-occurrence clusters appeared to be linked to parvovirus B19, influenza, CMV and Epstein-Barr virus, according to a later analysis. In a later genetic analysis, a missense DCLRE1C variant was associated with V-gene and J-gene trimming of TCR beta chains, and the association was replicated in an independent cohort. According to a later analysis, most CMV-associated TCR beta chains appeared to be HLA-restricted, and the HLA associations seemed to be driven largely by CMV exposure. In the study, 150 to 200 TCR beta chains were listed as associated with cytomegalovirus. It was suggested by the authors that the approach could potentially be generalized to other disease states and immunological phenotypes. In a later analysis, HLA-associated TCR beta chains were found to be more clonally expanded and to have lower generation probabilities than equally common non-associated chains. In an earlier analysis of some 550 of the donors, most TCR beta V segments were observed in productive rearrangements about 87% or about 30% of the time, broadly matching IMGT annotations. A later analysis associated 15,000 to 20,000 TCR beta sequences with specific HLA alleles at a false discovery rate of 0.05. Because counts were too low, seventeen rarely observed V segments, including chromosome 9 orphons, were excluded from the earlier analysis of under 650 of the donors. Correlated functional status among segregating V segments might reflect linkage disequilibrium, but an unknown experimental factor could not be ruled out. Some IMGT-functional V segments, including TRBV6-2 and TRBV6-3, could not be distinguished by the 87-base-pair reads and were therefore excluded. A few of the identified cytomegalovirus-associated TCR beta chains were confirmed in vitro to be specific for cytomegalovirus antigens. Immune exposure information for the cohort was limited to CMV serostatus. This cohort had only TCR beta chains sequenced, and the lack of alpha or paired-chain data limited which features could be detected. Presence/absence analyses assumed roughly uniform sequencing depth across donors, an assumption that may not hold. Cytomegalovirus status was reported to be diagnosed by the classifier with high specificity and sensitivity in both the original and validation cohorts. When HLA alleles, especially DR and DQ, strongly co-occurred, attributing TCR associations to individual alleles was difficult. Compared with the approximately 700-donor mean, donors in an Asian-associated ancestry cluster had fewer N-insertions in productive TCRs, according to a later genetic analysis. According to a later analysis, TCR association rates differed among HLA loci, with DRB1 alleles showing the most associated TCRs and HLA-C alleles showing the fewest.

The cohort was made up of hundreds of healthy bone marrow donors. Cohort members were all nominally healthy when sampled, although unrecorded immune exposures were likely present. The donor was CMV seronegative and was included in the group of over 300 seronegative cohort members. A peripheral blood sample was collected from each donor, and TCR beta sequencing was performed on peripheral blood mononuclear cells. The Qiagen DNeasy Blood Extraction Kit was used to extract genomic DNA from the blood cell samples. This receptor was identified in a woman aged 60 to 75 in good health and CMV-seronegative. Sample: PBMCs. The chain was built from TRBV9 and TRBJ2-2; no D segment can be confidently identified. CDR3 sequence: CASSAVLAGELFF. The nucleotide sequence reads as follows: TGTGCCAGCAGCGCGGTCCTGGCCGGGGAGCTGTTTTTT.